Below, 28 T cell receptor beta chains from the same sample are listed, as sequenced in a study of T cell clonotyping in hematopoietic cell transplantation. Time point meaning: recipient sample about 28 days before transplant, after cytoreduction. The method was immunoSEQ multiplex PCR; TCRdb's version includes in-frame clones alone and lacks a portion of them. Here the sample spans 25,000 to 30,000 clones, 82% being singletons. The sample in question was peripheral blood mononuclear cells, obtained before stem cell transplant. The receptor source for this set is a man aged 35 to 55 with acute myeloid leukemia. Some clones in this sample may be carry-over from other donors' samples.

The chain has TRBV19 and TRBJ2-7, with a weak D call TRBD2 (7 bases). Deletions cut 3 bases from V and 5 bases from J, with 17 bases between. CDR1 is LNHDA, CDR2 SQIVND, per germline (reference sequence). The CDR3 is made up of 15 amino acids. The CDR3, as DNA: TGTGCCAGTAGTATCCTGGGGGGGGCTGAGAACGAGCAGTACTTC. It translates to CASSILGGAENEQYF.

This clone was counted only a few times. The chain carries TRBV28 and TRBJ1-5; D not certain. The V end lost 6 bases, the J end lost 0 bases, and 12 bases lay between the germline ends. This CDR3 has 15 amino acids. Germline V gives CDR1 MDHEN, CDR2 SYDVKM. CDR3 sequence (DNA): TGTGCCAGCAGGTGGGAACAAGATAGCAATCAGCCCCAGCATTTT. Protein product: CASRWEQDSNQPQHF.

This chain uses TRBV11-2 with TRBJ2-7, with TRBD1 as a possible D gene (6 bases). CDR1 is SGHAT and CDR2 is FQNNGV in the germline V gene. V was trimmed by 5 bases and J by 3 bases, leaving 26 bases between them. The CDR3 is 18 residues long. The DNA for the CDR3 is TGTGCCAGCAGCCCTTCGACAGGTTTTTCGACGCGAGGCTACGAGCAGTACTTC. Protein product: CASSPSTGFSTRGYEQYF.

The DNA for the CDR3 is TGTGCCAGCAGTTACTCTTCGGGGGGGACTGGCTACACCTTC. It encodes CASSYSSGGTGYTF. The chain combines TRBV6-5 with TRBJ1-2, with D perhaps TRBD1 (5 bases). Per germline, CDR1 MNHEY and CDR2 SVGAGI. The CDR3 spans 14 residues. V gave up 0 bases and J gave up 7 bases, with 12 bases separating them.

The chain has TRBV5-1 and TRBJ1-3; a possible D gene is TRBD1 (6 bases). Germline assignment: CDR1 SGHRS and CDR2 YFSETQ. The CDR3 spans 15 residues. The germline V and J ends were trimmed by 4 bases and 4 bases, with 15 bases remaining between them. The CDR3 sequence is CASSPQQGTGNTIYF. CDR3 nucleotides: TGCGCCAGCAGCCCGCAACAGGGTACCGGAAACACCATATATTTT.

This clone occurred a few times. CDR3 sequence (DNA): TGTGCCAGCAGCGTAGGATGGAACACTGAAGCTTTCTTT. It is translated as CASSVGWNTEAFF. This rearrangement joins TRBV9 to TRBJ1-1, with no clear D. The CDR3 extends over 13 amino acids. Trimming pared 0 bases from V and 1 base from J, leaving 4 bases between. Per germline, CDR1 SGDLS and CDR2 YYNGEE. Together with reference TRBV9 and TRBJ1-1, the CDR3 gives the full variable domain: DSGVTQTPKHLITATGQRVTLRCSPRSGDLSVYWYQQSLDQGLQFLIQYYNGEERAKGNILERFSAQQFPDLHSELNLSSLELGDSALYFCASSVGWNTEAFFGQGTRLTVV.

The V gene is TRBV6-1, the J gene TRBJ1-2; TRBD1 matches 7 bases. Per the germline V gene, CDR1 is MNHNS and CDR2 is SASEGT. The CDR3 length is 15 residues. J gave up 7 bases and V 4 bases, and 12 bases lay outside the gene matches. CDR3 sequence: CASSGHYTGDLGYTF. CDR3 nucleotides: TGTGCCAGCAGTGGTCACTATACAGGGGATCTTGGCTACACCTTC.

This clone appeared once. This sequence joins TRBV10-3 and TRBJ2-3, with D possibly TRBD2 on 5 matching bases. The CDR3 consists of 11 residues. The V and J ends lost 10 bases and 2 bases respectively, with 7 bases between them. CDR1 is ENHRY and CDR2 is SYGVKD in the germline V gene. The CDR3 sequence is CATGITDTQYF. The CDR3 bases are TGTGCCACCGGGATCACAGATACGCAGTATTTT.

The CDR3 coding sequence is TGCGCCAGCAGCTCCTACCACAGGGGTGAGACCCAGTACTTC. Translated, it gives CASSSYHRGETQYF. The genes are TRBV5-1 and TRBJ2-5, with 7 positions matching TRBD1. From germline, CDR1 is SGHRS and CDR2 YFSETQ. This CDR3 has 14 amino acids. J lost 5 bases, V lost 3 bases, and 7 bases had no gene match.

CDR3 coding DNA: TGTGCCAGTAAGGGACAGCCAGCGAACACCGGGGAGCTGTTTTTT. The encoded protein is CASKGQPANTGELFF. The chain has TRBV19 and TRBJ2-2; 7 bases map to TRBD1. The V and J ends lost 7 bases and 0 bases, in that order; junction bases with no gene match: 5. This CDR3 spans 15 amino acids. Germline V lookup: CDR1 LNHDA, CDR2 SQIVND (reference sequence).

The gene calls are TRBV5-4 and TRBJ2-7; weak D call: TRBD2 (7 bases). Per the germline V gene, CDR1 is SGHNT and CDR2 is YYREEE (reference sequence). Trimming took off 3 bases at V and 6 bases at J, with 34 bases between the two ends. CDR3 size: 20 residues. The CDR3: CASSSFRGAGDVSPRSEQYF. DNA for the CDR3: TGTGCCAGCAGCTCATTCCGGGGGGCAGGAGACGTCAGCCCCCGCTCCGAGCAGTACTTC.

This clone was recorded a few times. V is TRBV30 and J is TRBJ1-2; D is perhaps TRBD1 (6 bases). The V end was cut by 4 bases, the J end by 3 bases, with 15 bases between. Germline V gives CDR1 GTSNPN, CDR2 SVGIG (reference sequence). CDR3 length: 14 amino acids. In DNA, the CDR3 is TGTGCCTGGACTGTTGGGGGGCGCGACTATGGCTACACCTTC. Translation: CAWTVGGRDYGYTF. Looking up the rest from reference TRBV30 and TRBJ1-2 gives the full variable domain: SQTIHQWPATLVQPVGSPLSLECTVEGTSNPNLYWYRQAAGRGLQLLFYSVGIGQISSEVPQNLSASRPQDRQFILSSKKLLLSDSGFYLCAWTVGGRDYGYTFGSGTRLTVV.

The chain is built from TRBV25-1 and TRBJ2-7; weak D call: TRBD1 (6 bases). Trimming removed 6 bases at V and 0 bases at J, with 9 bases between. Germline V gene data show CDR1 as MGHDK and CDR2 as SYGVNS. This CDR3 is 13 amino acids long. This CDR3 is CASRGAASYEQYF. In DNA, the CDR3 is TGTGCCAGCAGGGGGGCTGCCTCCTACGAGCAGTACTTC.

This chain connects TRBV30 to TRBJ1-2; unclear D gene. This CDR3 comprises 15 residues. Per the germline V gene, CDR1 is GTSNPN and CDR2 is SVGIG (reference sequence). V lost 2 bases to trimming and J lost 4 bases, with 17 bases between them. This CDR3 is CAWSPGLGGFYGYTF. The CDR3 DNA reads TGTGCCTGGAGTCCCGGACTCGGTGGGTTCTATGGCTACACCTTC.

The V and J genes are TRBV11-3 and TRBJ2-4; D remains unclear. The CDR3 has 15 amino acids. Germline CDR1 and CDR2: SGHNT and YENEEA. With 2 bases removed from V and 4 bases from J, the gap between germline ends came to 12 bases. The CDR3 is CASSLTVFGKNIQYF. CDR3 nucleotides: TGTGCCAGCAGCTTAACTGTTTTTGGAAAAAACATTCAGTACTTC.

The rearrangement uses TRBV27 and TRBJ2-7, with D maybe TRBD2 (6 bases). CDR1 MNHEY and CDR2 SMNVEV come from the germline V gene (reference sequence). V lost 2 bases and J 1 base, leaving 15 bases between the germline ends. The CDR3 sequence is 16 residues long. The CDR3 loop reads CASSLNPGGASYEQYF. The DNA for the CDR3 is TGTGCCAGCAGTTTAAACCCGGGCGGGGCGTCCTACGAGCAGTACTTC.

The CDR3 spells CASSLALGAGGGYF. As DNA, the CDR3 is TGTGCCAGCAGCTTGGCGTTGGGAGCCGGGGGAGGGTACTTC. The chain employs TRBV5-5 and TRBJ2-7; D possibly corresponds to TRBD2 (6 bases). CDR1 and CDR2 from the germline V gene are SGHKS and YYEKEE (reference sequence). The CDR3 loop spans 14 amino acids. Trimming took 0 bases from V and 12 from J, leaving 19 bases between them.

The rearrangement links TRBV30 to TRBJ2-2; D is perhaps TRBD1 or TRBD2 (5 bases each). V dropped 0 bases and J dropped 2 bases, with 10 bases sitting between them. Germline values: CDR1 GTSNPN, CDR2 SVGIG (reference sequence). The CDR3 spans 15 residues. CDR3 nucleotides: TGTGCCTGGAGTGTACTTGGGGGAAACACCGGGGAGCTGTTTTTT. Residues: CAWSVLGGNTGELFF.

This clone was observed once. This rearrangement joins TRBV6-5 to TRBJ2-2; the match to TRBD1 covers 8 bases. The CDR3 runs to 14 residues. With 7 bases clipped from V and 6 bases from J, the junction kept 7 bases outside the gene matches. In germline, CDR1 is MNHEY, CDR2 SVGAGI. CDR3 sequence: CASILTQGAGELFF. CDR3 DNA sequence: TGTGCCAGCATATTAACACAGGGGGCCGGGGAGCTGTTTTTT.

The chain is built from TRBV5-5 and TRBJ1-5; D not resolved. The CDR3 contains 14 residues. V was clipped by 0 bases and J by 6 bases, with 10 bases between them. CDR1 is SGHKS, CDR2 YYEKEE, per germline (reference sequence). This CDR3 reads CASSLAGGGQPQHF. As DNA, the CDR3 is TGTGCCAGCAGCTTGGCAGGAGGCGGTCAGCCCCAGCATTTT.

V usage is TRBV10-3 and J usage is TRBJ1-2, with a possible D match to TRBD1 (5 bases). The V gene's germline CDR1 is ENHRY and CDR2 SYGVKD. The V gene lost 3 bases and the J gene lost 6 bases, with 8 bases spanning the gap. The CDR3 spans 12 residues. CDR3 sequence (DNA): TGTGCCATCAGTGATCCGGGGGATGGCTACACCTTC. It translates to CAISDPGDGYTF.

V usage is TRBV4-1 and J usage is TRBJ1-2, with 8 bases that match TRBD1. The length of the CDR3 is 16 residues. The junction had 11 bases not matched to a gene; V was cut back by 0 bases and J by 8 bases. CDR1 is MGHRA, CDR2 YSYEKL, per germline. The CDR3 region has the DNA TGCGCCAGCAGCCAAGATCCCGACAGGGGCCTATGGGGCTACACCTTC. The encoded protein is CASSQDPDRGLWGYTF.

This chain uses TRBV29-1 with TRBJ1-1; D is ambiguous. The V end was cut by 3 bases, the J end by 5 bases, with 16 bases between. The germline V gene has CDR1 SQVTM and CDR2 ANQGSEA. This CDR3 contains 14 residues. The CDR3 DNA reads TGCAGCGTTGACGTTCAACGGGGAAAGACTGAAGCTTTCTTT. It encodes CSVDVQRGKTEAFF.

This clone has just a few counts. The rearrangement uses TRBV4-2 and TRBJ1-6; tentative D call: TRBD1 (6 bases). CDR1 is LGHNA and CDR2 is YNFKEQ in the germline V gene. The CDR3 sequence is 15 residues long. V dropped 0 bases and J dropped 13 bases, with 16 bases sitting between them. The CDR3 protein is CASSQEATGSLPLHF. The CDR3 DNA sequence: TGTGCCAGCAGCCAAGAAGCGACAGGTTCGTTGCCCCTCCACTTT.

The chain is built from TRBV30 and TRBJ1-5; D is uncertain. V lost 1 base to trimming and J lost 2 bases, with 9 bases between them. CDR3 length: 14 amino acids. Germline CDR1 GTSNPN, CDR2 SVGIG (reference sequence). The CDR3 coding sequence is TGTGCCTGGAGTGAGGGTATCGGCAATCAGCCCCAGCATTTT. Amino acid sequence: CAWSEGIGNQPQHF.

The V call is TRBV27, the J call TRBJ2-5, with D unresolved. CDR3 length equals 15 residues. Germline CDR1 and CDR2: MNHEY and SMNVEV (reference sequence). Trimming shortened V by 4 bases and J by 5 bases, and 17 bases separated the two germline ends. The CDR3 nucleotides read TGTGCCAGCAGTTCAAACCAGCTCCGTCGGGAGACCCAGTACTTC. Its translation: CASSSNQLRRETQYF.

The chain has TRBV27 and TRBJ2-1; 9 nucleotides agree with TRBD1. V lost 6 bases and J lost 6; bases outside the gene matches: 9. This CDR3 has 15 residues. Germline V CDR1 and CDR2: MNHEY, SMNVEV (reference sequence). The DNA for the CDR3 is TGTGCCAGCAGCAACAACAGGGGGCGCGGCAATGAGCAGTTCTTC. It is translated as CASSNNRGRGNEQFF.

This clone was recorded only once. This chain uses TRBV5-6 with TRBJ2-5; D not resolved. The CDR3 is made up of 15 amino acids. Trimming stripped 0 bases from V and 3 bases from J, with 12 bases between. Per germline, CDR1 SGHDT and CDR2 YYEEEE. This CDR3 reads CASSLDRAPKETQYF. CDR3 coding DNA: TGTGCCAGCAGCTTGGATCGAGCCCCGAAAGAGACCCAGTACTTC.